The 25 T cell receptor beta chains in this list originate from one sample, sequenced in a study of Graves' ophthalmopathy and Graves' hyperthyroidism. TCR beta CDR3 regions were amplified from RNA transcripts. HTBI primers primed a first-round RT-PCR, and a second-round multiplex PCR followed. TCRdb processed the multiplex PCR reads anew with MiXCR; each CDR3 protein has one entry. This table holds 1 million to 1.3 million distinct CDR3 sequences, 35% to 40% found once. Sample: peripheral blood or thyroid tissue (not recorded which). The receptors were gathered from an adult man with Graves' hyperthyroidism.

In this sample, this clonotype turned up a few times. This chain connects TRBV5-1 to TRBJ2-5, with 11 nucleotides matching TRBD2. The V gene end was trimmed by 0 bases and the J gene end by 0 bases; junction bases not matched to a gene: 4. Germline CDR1 SGHRS, CDR2 YFSETQ. The CDR3 extends over 17 amino acids. CDR3 region: CASSLVLAGVYQETQYF. In DNA, the CDR3 is TGCGCCAGCAGCTTGGTACTAGCGGGGGTGTACCAAGAGACCCAGTACTTC.

The chain links TRBV19 to TRBJ1-5; D is perhaps TRBD1 (6 bases). Germline values: CDR1 LNHDA, CDR2 SQIVND (reference sequence). CDR3 length equals 17 residues. Trimming pared 3 bases from V and 1 base from J, leaving 16 bases between. CDR3 bases: TGTGCCAGTAGTATGGGACGGGGGCGCCCCAGCAATCAGCCCCAGCATTTT. This codes for CASSMGRGRPSNQPQHF.

This clonotype was picked up many times. V is TRBV20-1 and J is TRBJ2-5; TRBD2 is a possible D gene (5 bases). CDR3 length equals 14 residues. Per germline, CDR1 DFQATT and CDR2 SNEGSKA (reference sequence). V was trimmed by 6 bases and J by 4 bases, leaving 18 bases between them. CDR3 amino acids: CSARKAEGGETQYF. For the CDR3, the DNA is TGCAGTGCGAGAAAAGCAGAGGGCGGAGAGACCCAGTACTTC.

This clonotype was observed a few times. The CDR3 loop is CATSRVGVAGEQYF. CDR3 DNA sequence: TGTGCCACCAGCAGAGTTGGGGTGGCTGGCGAGCAGTACTTC. This chain connects TRBV15 to TRBJ2-7; D gene ambiguous. Deletions cut 1 base from V and 6 bases from J, with 13 bases between. Germline V gene lookup returns CDR1 LNHNV and CDR2 YYDKDF (reference sequence). CDR3 length equals 14 residues.

This clonotype was detected only once. The chain carries TRBV7-3 and TRBJ2-5, with D unresolved. The CDR3 is 15 residues long. The V gene's germline CDR1 is SGHTA and CDR2 FQGTGA. V lost 2 bases to trimming and J lost 7 bases, with 17 bases between them. CDR3 nucleotides: TGTGCCAGCAGCTTAGCAAGCTCATCGGGCGGGACCCAGTACTTC. Translation: CASSLASSSGGTQYF.

There are many counts of this clonotype. J is TRBJ2-7 and V is TRBV12-3 or TRBV12-4, with 7 nucleotides matching TRBD1. The trim removed 3 bases at V and 0 bases at J, leaving 5 bases unmatched. The CDR3 length is 15 residues. CDR3: CASSFGQAFSYEQYF. The CDR3 DNA reads as TGTGCCAGCAGTTTTGGACAGGCCTTCTCCTACGAGCAGTACTTC.

This clonotype was seen many times. CDR3 amino acids: CASSLRQGADEQYF. The CDR3 DNA is TGTGCCAGCAGCTTACGACAGGGGGCTGACGAGCAGTACTTC. The chain combines TRBV5-4 with TRBJ2-7; 10 nucleotides align to TRBD1. Germline lookup yields CDR1 SGHNT and CDR2 YYREEE (reference sequence). V lost 2 bases and J lost 5; bases outside the gene matches: 4. This CDR3 region has 14 residues.

CDR3 bases: TGTGCTTCTACTGACAGGGTGGTTTCTGGCTACACCTTC. The encoded protein is CASTDRVVSGYTF. The J gene is TRBJ1-2, the V gene TRBV2; 7 bases align to TRBD1. This CDR3 is built from 13 residues. Germline CDR1 and CDR2: SNHLY and FYNNEI.

V usage is TRBV3-1 and J usage is TRBJ1-6; no firm D call. This CDR3 has 14 amino acids. The germline V gene has CDR1 LGHDT and CDR2 YNNKEL (reference sequence). The ends were cut back, 3 bases at V and 9 bases at J, with 12 bases in the middle. CDR3 coding DNA: TGTGCCAGCAGCCAGTCGTTCGTAGGTTCACCCCTCCACTTT. This codes for CASSQSFVGSPLHF.

This clonotype appeared many times. This sequence joins TRBV20-1 and TRBJ2-5, with 9 nucleotides matching TRBD2. CDR1 is DFQATT, CDR2 SNEGSKA, per germline (reference sequence). This CDR3 has 14 amino acids. After removal of 4 bases from V and 7 bases from J, the junction contained 10 bases not matched to a gene. The CDR3 protein is CSAMAGGRSATQYF. The CDR3 nucleotides are TGCAGTGCTATGGCGGGGGGGCGGTCAGCGACCCAGTACTTC.

This clonotype was counted many times. The chain links TRBV12-3 or TRBV12-4 to TRBJ2-5; D unresolved. V lost 6 bases and J lost 2, with 13 bases in between. The CDR3 loop spans 14 amino acids. The CDR3: CASSPGPMQETQYF. CDR3 nucleotide sequence: TGTGCCAGCAGCCCCGGACCCATGCAAGAGACCCAGTACTTC.

This clonotype was counted ten times or more. An end of the junction does not agree with germline; a read error may underlie this. V usage is TRBV6-6 and J usage is TRBJ1-2; D gene unclear. Germline CDR1 MNHNY, CDR2 SVGAGI (reference sequence). The CDR3 has 12 amino acids. DNA for the CDR3: TGTGCCAGCAGTTTGCGACCGGGCCCGACGTCCTTC. It yields the protein CASSLRPGPTSF.

This clonotype showed up just once. Since a much larger clone is just one base distant, this may be a read error. This chain connects TRBV29-1 to TRBJ2-5; 12 nucleotides line up with TRBD1. Per the germline V gene, CDR1 is SQVTM and CDR2 is ANQGSEA. This CDR3 comprises 14 residues. This CDR3 is CSVSGQGARETQHF. The CDR3 region has the DNA TGCAGCGTCTCGGGACAGGGGGCTAGGGAGACCCAGCACTTC. The variable domain in full, completed from reference TRBV29-1 and TRBJ2-5, reads SAVISQKPSRDICQRGTSLTIQCQVDSQVTMMFWYRQQPGQSLTLIATANQGSEATYESGFVIDKFPISRPNLTFSTLTVSNMSPEDSSIYLCSVSGQGARETQHFGPGTRLLVL.

V usage is TRBV15 and J usage is TRBJ2-5; tentative D call: TRBD1 (6 bases). CDR1 and CDR2 from the germline V gene are LNHNV and YYDKDF (reference sequence). V was pared by 3 bases and J by 1 base, with 21 bases between. The CDR3 extends over 18 amino acids. CDR3 residues: CATSSSGQSKGSQETQYF. The CDR3 nucleotides read TGTGCCACCAGCAGCTCCGGACAGTCAAAGGGGTCCCAAGAGACCCAGTACTTC.

The V and J genes are TRBV29-1 and TRBJ2-7, with TRBD1 matching over 8 bases. This CDR3 is 12 amino acids long. With 6 bases clipped from V and 5 bases from J, the junction kept 6 bases outside the gene matches. The germline CDR1 and CDR2 sequences are SQVTM and ANQGSEA. The CDR3 is CSVRTGLDEQYF. CDR3 nucleotide sequence: TGCAGCGTAAGGACAGGGCTGGACGAGCAGTACTTC.

V gene TRBV25-1 combines with J gene TRBJ1-2, with D possibly TRBD1 on 6 matching bases. The CDR3 runs 15 residues. Germline CDR1 is MGHDK and CDR2 is SYGVNS. V dropped 1 base and J dropped 7 bases, with 16 bases sitting between them. The DNA for the CDR3 is TGTGCCAGCAGTGAATCGATTACAGGGACGGGTGGCTACACCTTC. Translation: CASSESITGTGGYTF.

This clonotype appeared many times. The chain links TRBV7-9 to TRBJ2-2; D ambiguous. This CDR3 contains 12 residues. V lost 9 bases and J lost 6, with 11 bases in between. Germline assignment: CDR1 SEHNR and CDR2 FQNEAQ (reference sequence). Written as DNA, the CDR3 is TGTGCCAGTACGGCCGGACCCGGGGAGCTGTTTTTT. This codes for CASTAGPGELFF.

This clonotype was counted ten times or more. The rearrangement joins TRBV25-1 to TRBJ1-2; 7 bases are a match to TRBD1. Trimming at V came to 1 base and at J to 6 bases, leaving 2 bases not matched to a gene. The CDR3 covers 13 residues. Germline CDR1 is MGHDK and CDR2 is SYGVNS. Here the CDR3 reads CASSESRGDGYTF. For the CDR3, the DNA is TGTGCCAGCAGTGAATCCAGGGGGGATGGCTACACCTTC.

CDR3 coding DNA: TGTGCCAGCAGTGACGGATTCCTGACAACTAATGAAAAACTGTTTTTT. It codes for CASSDGFLTTNEKLFF. The J gene is TRBJ1-4, the V gene TRBV6-5; D gene uncertain. Deletions cut 5 bases from V and 0 bases from J, with 13 bases between. Germline V gene lookup returns CDR1 MNHEY and CDR2 SVGAGI. The CDR3 consists of 16 residues.

This clonotype was seen a single time. V and J are TRBV6-5 and TRBJ2-5, with TRBD1 matching 7 bases. The length of the CDR3 is 14 residues. CDR1 is MNHEY, CDR2 SVGAGI, per germline. V lost 5 bases and J lost 5; bases outside the gene matches: 8. The DNA of the CDR3 is TGTGCCAGCAGTGAACTACAGGGGACGGAGACCCAGTACTTC. Its translation is CASSELQGTETQYF.

This clonotype was picked up a small number of times. The chain employs TRBV4-3 and TRBJ1-1; D perhaps matches TRBD1 (5 bases). Germline-derived CDR1 and CDR2 are LGHNA and YSLEER. CDR3 length: 14 residues. Trimming removed 0 bases from V and 4 bases from J, with 9 bases in between. The CDR3 coding sequence is TGCGCCAGCAGCCAAGATAGAGGGGCCACTGAAGCTTTCTTT. Translation: CASSQDRGATEAFF.

This clonotype was counted many times. This chain links TRBV29-1 with TRBJ1-6; 8 bases align to TRBD1. Per germline, CDR1 SQVTM and CDR2 ANQGSEA. The CDR3 is 13 residues long. J gave up 8 bases and V 6 bases, and 6 bases lay outside the gene matches. The CDR3 protein is CSVSTGEDSPLHF. CDR3 nucleotides: TGCAGCGTGTCGACAGGGGAGGATTCACCCCTCCACTTT.

The chain joins TRBV9 to TRBJ1-5, with 7 bases fitting TRBD1. The germline V gene encodes CDR1 SGDLS and CDR2 YYNGEE. The CDR3 has 14 residues. J lost 7 bases, V lost 1 base, and 5 bases had no gene match. Here the CDR3 DNA reads TGTGCCAGCAGCGTATGGGACAGAGGCCAGCCCCAGCATTTT. Amino acids: CASSVWDRGQPQHF.

This chain links TRBV15 with TRBJ1-5; D remains ambiguous. Trimming took 4 bases from V and 6 from J, leaving 10 bases between them. This CDR3 has 13 amino acids. Looked up from germline, CDR1 is LNHNV and CDR2 is YYDKDF (reference sequence). This CDR3 reads CATSMGFGQPQHF. CDR3 coding DNA: TGTGCCACCAGCATGGGTTTCGGTCAGCCCCAGCATTTT.

Only a few counts were recorded for this clonotype. CDR3 nucleotide sequence: TGTGCCTGGAGTCCCGAGCCTCGGAAACAGCCCCAGCATTTT. This encodes CAWSPEPRKQPQHF. The rearrangement joins TRBV30 to TRBJ1-5; D unclear. The V end lost 2 bases, the J end lost 7 bases, and 15 bases lay between the germline ends. This CDR3 is 14 amino acids long. The V gene's germline CDR1 is GTSNPN and CDR2 SVGIG (reference sequence).